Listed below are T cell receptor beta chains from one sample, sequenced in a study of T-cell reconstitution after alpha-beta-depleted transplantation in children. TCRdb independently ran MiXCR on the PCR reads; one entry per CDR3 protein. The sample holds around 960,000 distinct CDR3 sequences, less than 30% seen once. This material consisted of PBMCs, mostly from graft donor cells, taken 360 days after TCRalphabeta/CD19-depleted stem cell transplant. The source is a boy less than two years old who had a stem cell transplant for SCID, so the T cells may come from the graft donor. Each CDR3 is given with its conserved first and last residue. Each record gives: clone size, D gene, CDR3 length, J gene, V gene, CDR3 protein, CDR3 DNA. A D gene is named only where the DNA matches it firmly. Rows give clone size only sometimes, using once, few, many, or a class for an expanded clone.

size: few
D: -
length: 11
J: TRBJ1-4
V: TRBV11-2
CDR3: CASSLPWKLFF
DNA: TGTGCCAGCAGCTTACCGTGGAAACTGTTTTTT

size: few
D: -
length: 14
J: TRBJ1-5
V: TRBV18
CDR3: CASSRVYGNQPQHF
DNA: TGTGCCAGCAGCCGGGTGTACGGCAATCAGCCCCAGCATTTT

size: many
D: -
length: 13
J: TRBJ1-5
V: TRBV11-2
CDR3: CASSLDINQPQHF
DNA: TGTGCCAGCAGCTTAGATATCAATCAGCCCCAGCATTTT

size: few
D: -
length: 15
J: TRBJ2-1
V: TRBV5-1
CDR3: CASSLTGRGGNEQFF
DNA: TGCGCCAGCAGCCTGACCGGGCGGGGCGGCAATGAGCAGTTCTTC

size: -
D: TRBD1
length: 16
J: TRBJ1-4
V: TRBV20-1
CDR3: CSASGQGFATNEKLFF
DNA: TGCAGTGCTAGCGGACAGGGATTTGCAACTAATGAAAAACTGTTTTTT

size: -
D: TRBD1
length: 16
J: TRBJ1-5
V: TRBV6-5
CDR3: CASSYSPSGQGKPQHF
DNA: TGTGCCAGCAGTTACTCCCCTTCCGGACAGGGGAAGCCCCAGCATTTT

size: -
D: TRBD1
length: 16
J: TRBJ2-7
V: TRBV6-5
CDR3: CASSYSIGQAAYEQYF
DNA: TGTGCCAGCAGTTACTCGATTGGACAGGCCGCCTACGAGCAGTACTTC

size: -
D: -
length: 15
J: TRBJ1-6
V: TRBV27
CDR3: CASSFESGGNSPLHF
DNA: TGTGCCAGCAGTTTCGAATCGGGCGGGAATTCACCCCTCCACTTT

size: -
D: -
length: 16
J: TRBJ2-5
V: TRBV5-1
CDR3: CASSFKGAGGQETQYF
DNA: TGCGCCAGCAGCTTTAAGGGGGCCGGGGGCCAAGAGACCCAGTACTTC

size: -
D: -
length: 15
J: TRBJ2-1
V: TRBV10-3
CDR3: CAISEGIVPGNEQFF
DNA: TGTGCCATCAGTGAGGGGATAGTTCCAGGCAATGAGCAGTTCTTC

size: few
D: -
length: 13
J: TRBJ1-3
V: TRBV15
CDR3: CATSFGQFYTIYF
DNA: TGTGCCACCAGCTTTGGGCAGTTCTACACCATATATTTT

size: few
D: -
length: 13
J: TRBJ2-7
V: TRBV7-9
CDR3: CASSKDNDHEQYF
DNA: TGTGCCAGCTCGAAGGACAATGACCACGAGCAGTACTTC

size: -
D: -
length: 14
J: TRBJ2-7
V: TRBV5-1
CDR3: CASSPRDASYEQYF
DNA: TGCGCCAGCAGCCCTCGGGATGCCTCCTACGAGCAGTACTTC

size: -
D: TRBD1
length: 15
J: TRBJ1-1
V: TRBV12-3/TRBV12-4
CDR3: CASSTRDRGGHEAFF
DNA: TGTGCCAGCAGTACTAGGGACAGGGGGGGCCATGAAGCTTTCTTT

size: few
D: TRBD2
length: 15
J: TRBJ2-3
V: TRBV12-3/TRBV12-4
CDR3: CASRLAATSTDTQYF
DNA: TGTGCCAGCAGGCTAGCGGCTACTAGCACAGATACGCAGTATTTT

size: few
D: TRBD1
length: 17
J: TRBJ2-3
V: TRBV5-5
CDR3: CASSKPLTGVFTDTQYF
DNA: TGTGCCAGCAGCAAACCCTTGACAGGGGTCTTCACAGATACGCAGTATTTT

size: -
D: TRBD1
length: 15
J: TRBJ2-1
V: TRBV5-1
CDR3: CASSSTGTAYNEQFF
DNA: TGCGCCAGCAGCTCGACCGGGACAGCCTACAATGAGCAGTTCTTC

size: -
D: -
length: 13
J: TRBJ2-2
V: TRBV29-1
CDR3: CSFTQLNTGELFF
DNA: TGCAGCTTTACCCAACTGAACACCGGGGAGCTGTTTTTT

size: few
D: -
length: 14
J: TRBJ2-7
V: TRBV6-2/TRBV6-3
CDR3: CASSSSGDWYEQYF
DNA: TGTGCCAGCAGTTCGTCGGGGGATTGGTACGAGCAGTACTTC

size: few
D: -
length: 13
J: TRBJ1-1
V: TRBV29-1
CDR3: CSVELSDGTEAFF
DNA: TGCAGCGTTGAACTCTCAGATGGGACTGAAGCTTTCTTT

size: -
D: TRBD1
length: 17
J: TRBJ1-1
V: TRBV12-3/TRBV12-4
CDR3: CASSSPQRTGGGSGAFF
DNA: TGTGCCAGCAGTTCGCCCCAAAGGACAGGGGGCGGGAGTGGAGCTTTCTTT

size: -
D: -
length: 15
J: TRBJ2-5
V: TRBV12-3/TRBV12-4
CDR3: CASSQNLPGEETQYF
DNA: TGTGCCAGCAGCCAAAACCTACCAGGGGAAGAGACCCAGTACTTC

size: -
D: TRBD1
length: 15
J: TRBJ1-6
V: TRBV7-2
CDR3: CASSARTGRNSPLHF
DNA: TGTGCCAGCAGCGCGCGGACAGGGAGAAATTCACCCCTCCACTTT

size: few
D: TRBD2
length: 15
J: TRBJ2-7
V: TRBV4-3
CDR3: CASSLGTSGAYEQYF
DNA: TGCGCCAGCAGTCTCGGGACTAGCGGGGCCTACGAGCAGTACTTC

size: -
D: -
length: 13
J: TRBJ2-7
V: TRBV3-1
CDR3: CASSQVWGDEQYF
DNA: TGTGCCAGCAGCCAAGTTTGGGGTGACGAGCAGTACTTC

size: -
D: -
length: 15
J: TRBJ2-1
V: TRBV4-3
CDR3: CASSPGGLRYNEQFF
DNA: TGCGCCAGCAGCCCCGGGGGGCTACGATACAATGAGCAGTTCTTC

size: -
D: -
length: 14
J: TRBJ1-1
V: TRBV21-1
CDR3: CASSWDSRDTEAFF
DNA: TGTGCCAGCAGCTGGGACAGCAGAGACACTGAAGCTTTCTTT

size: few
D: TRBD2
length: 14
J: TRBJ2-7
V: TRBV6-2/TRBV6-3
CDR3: CASTPLAGNYEQYF
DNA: TGTGCCAGCACGCCCCTAGCGGGAAACTACGAGCAGTACTTC

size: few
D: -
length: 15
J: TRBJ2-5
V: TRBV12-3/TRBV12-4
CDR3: CASSFYSTVQETQYF
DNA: TGTGCCAGCAGTTTCTATTCGACAGTACAAGAGACCCAGTACTTC

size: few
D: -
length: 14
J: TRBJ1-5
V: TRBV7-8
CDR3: CASSLGSGAQPQHF
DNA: TGTGCCAGCAGCTTAGGGTCGGGGGCCCAGCCCCAGCATTTT

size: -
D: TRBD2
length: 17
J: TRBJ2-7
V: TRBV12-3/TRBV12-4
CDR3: CASRPTGTSGGIYEQYF
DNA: TGTGCCAGCAGGCCGACCGGGACTAGCGGGGGGATCTACGAGCAGTACTTC

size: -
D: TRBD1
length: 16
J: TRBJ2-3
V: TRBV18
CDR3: CASSRGQKNPTDTQYF
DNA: TGTGCCAGCTCACGGGGACAGAAGAACCCCACAGATACGCAGTATTTT

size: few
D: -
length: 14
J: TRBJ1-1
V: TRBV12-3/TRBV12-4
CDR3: CASSFGGVGTEAFF
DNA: TGTGCCAGCAGTTTCGGGGGCGTGGGGACTGAAGCTTTCTTT

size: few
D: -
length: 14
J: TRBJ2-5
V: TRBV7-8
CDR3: CASSFGPNGETQYF
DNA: TGTGCCAGCAGTTTTGGACCCAACGGAGAGACCCAGTACTTC

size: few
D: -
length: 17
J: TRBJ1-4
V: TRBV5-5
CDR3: CASSFAFLGPTNEKLFF
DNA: TGTGCCAGCAGCTTTGCTTTTTTGGGACCAACTAATGAAAAACTGTTTTTT

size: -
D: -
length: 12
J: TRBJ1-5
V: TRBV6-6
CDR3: CASSYWGFPQHF
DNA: TGTGCCAGCAGTTACTGGGGGTTTCCCCAGCATTTT

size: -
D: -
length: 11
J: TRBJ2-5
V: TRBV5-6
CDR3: CASHRDETQYF
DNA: TGTGCCAGTCACAGGGACGAGACCCAGTACTTC

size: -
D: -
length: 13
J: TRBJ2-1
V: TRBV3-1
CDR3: CASSHFTGVGEFF
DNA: TGTGCCAGCAGCCACTTCACGGGGGTCGGGGAGTTCTTC

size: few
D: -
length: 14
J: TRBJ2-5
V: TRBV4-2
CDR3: CASSQEWALETQYF
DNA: TGTGCCAGCAGCCAAGAATGGGCATTGGAGACCCAGTACTTC

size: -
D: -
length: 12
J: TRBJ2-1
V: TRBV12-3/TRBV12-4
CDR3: CASSSWGNEQFF
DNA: TGTGCCAGCAGTTCATGGGGGAATGAGCAGTTCTTC

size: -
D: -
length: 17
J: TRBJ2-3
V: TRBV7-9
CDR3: CASSFLESTVTTDTQYF
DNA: TGTGCCAGCAGCTTTTTGGAGTCGACAGTCACCACAGATACGCAGTATTTT

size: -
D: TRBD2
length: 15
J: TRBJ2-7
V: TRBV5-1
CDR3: CASSNTGLADLGQYF
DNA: TGCGCCAGCAGCAACACGGGACTAGCGGATTTGGGGCAGTACTTC

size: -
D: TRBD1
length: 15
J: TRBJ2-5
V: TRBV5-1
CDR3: CASRWTGVPQETQYF
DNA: TGCGCCAGCAGATGGACAGGGGTCCCCCAAGAGACCCAGTACTTC

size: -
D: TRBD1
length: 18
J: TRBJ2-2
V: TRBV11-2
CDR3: CASSLKGPRDRGPGELFF
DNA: TGTGCCAGCAGCTTAAAGGGGCCTAGGGACAGGGGGCCCGGGGAGCTGTTTTTT

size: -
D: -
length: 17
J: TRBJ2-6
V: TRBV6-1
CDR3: CASRGARGATGANVLTF
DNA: TGTGCCAGCAGGGGGGCTCGGGGGGCTACTGGGGCCAACGTCCTGACTTTC

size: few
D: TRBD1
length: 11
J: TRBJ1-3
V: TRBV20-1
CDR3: CSAFRGHTIYF
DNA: TGCAGTGCCTTCAGGGGGCACACCATATATTTT

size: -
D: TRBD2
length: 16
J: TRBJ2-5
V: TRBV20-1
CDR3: CSARDTERGSRETQYF
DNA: TGCAGTGCTAGAGATACGGAGCGGGGCTCGCGAGAGACCCAGTACTTC

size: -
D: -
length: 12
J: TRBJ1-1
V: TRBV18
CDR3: CASSPGPSMAFF
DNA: TGTGCCAGCTCACCAGGCCCCTCTATGGCTTTCTTT

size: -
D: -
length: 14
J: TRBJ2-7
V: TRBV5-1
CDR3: CASSLRRDSYEQYF
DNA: TGCGCCAGCAGCTTGCGAAGGGACTCCTACGAGCAGTACTTC

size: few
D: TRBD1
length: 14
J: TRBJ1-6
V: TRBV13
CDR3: CASSLGTGSSPLHF
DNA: TGTGCCAGCAGCCTCGGGACAGGCTCTTCACCCCTCCACTTT

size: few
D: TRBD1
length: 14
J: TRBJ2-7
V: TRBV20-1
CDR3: CSAGVRDSTYEQYF
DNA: TGCAGTGCTGGGGTCAGGGACAGCACCTACGAGCAGTACTTC

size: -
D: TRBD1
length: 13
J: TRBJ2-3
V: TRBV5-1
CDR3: CASSLELRDSEYF
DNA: TGCGCCAGCAGCTTGGAACTCCGGGACAGTGAGTATTTT

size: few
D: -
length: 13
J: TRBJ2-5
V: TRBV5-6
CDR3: CASSLSGAWTQYF
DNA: TGTGCCAGCAGCTTGTCTGGGGCGTGGACCCAGTACTTC

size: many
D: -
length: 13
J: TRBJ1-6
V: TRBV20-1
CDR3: CSSGGPYNSPLHF
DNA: TGCAGTTCCGGGGGGCCCTATAATTCACCCCTCCACTTT

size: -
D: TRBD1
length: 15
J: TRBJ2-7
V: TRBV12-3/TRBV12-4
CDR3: CASSRPRDRGYEQYF
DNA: TGTGCCAGCAGCCGACCTCGGGACAGGGGTTACGAGCAGTACTTC

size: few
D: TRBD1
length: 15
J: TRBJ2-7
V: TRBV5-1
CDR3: CASSLRTGGAYEQYF
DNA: TGCGCCAGCAGCTTGAGAACAGGGGGCGCGTACGAGCAGTACTTC